These 16 T cell receptor beta chains were all obtained from the same sample, sequenced in a study of PD-1 blockade in classical Hodgkin lymphoma. As to time point: newly diagnosed, previously untreated cHL patient sample. Isolation of CD4+ T cells from thawed PBMCs was performed by magnetic negative selection. Produced via immunoSEQ multiplex PCR; TCRdb's table is partial and in-frame only. The repertoire consists of 20,000 or so clones, with 80% to 90% occurring once and the leading ten covering 0.25% to 0.3%. The specimen was CD4+ T cells from blood. The source of these receptors is a human donor with classical Hodgkin lymphoma.

The chain is built from TRBV2 and TRBJ2-3; 12 nucleotides match TRBD2. The CDR3 is made up of 13 amino acids. The J segment lost 11 bases and the V segment lost 7 bases, leaving 7 bases of the junction unmatched. Germline assignment: CDR1 SNHLY and CDR2 FYNNEI. The CDR3 nucleotides are TGTGCCAGCACAATCCTAGCGGGGGGGGAGCAGTATTTT. It yields the protein CASTILAGGEQYF.

This rearrangement joins TRBV20-1 to TRBJ1-1, with TRBD1 matching over 7 bases. Germline values: CDR1 DFQATT, CDR2 SNEGSKA (reference sequence). The CDR3 loop spans 11 amino acids. Trimming took 4 bases from V and 5 from J; bases not matched to a gene: 1. In nucleotides, the CDR3 is TGCAGTGCTATCAGGGGGACTGAAGCTTTCTTT. Protein sequence: CSAIRGTEAFF.

This sequence joins TRBV10-3 and TRBJ2-3; D tentatively fits TRBD1 or TRBD2 (5 bases each). The CDR3 has 12 residues. Germline V gives CDR1 ENHRY, CDR2 SYGVKD. V was clipped by 7 bases and J by 4 bases, with 9 bases between them. This CDR3 reads CAINQGADTQYF. Written as DNA, the CDR3 is TGTGCCATCAACCAGGGAGCAGATACGCAGTATTTT.

The chain combines TRBV5-1 with TRBJ1-2; 7 positions agree with TRBD1. The V gene end was trimmed by 4 bases and the J gene end by 7 bases; junction bases not matched to a gene: 7. There are 13 residues in the CDR3. Germline CDR1 and CDR2: SGHRS and YFSETQ. CDR3 nucleotide sequence: TGCGCCAGCAGCCCGGACAGGTCTGGTGGCTACACCTTC. Protein product: CASSPDRSGGYTF.

The sample holds a few counts of this clone. The chain couples TRBV10-1 to TRBJ2-1, with 9 positions matching TRBD2. The CDR3 is made up of 15 amino acids. V gave up 8 bases and J gave up 9 bases; unmatched junction bases: 14. Germline V CDR1 and CDR2: WNHNN, SYGVQD (reference sequence). The CDR3 spells CASGGRAGGQAEQFF. CDR3 DNA sequence: TGCGCCAGCGGAGGGCGAGCGGGAGGTCAAGCTGAGCAGTTCTTC.

V and J are TRBV5-1 and TRBJ2-5; D might be TRBD2 (6 bases). V was pared by 3 bases and J by 5 bases, with 20 bases between. CDR3 length: 16 amino acids. Germline CDR1 SGHRS, CDR2 YFSETQ. The CDR3 loop reads CASSSKGSRGWETQYF. CDR3 bases: TGCGCCAGCAGCTCCAAGGGGTCCCGGGGGTGGGAGACCCAGTACTTC.

The genes are TRBV5-4 and TRBJ2-3; 16 bases map to TRBD2. V was clipped by 4 bases and J by 5 bases; unmatched bases: 10. The germline gives CDR1 SGHNT, CDR2 YYREEE (reference sequence). The CDR3 covers 18 residues. The CDR3 loop reads CASSTLGLAGGPIDTQYF. The CDR3 DNA reads as TGTGCCAGCAGCACATTGGGACTAGCGGGAGGGCCGATAGATACGCAGTATTTT.

This clone has more than one count but fewer than ten. The chain uses TRBV30 and TRBJ1-1; 7 bases are a match to TRBD1. Trimming at V came to 3 bases and at J to 5 bases, leaving 6 bases not matched to a gene. Germline CDR1 and CDR2: GTSNPN and SVGIG (reference sequence). The CDR3 runs to 13 residues. CDR3 protein: CAWSVQGRTEAFF. The CDR3 coding sequence is TGTGCCTGGAGCGTACAGGGGAGAACTGAAGCTTTCTTT.

This sequence joins TRBV4-1 and TRBJ2-5; 8 bases are a match to TRBD2. The CDR3 extends over 19 amino acids. The ends lost 4 bases at V and 2 bases at J; junction bases unmatched: 18. The germline V gene encodes CDR1 MGHRA and CDR2 YSYEKL. The CDR3 DNA reads as TGCGCCAGCAGCCGGGGGGGACCCGAGCGGGGGAAGCCTCAAGAGACCCAGTACTTC. It is translated as CASSRGGPERGKPQETQYF.

The genes are TRBV6-5 and TRBJ1-3; D is perhaps TRBD1 (5 bases). Trimming took 2 bases from V and 2 from J, leaving 10 bases between them. The CDR3 has 15 residues. CDR1 is MNHEY and CDR2 is SVGAGI in the germline V gene. The CDR3 DNA reads as TGTGCCAGCAGTTACCAGCGGGGGACTGGAAACACCATATATTTT. Protein product: CASSYQRGTGNTIYF.

The genes are TRBV6-6 and TRBJ2-7; the match to TRBD2 covers 9 bases. CDR1 is MNHNY and CDR2 is SVGAGI in the germline V gene (reference sequence). J lost 4 bases, V lost 6 bases, and 10 bases had no gene match. The CDR3 has 15 amino acids. The CDR3 protein is CASSPKTSGRYEQYF. In DNA, the CDR3 is TGTGCCAGCAGCCCCAAGACTAGCGGTCGTTACGAGCAGTACTTC.

This clone was seen a few times. The chain employs TRBV5-1 and TRBJ1-4; 7 nucleotides line up with TRBD1. V was pared by 4 bases and J by 2 bases, with 2 bases of the junction left unmatched. The CDR3 covers 14 residues. Germline assignment: CDR1 SGHRS and CDR2 YFSETQ. The CDR3 DNA reads as TGCGCCAGCAGCCAGACAGGGACTAATGAAAAACTGTTTTTT. The encoded protein is CASSQTGTNEKLFF.

The chain couples TRBV19 to TRBJ2-3; TRBD2 matches at 10 bases. The trim removed 6 bases at V and 4 bases at J, leaving 7 bases unmatched. The V gene's germline CDR1 is LNHDA and CDR2 SQIVND (reference sequence). The CDR3 extends over 15 amino acids. CDR3: CASRVSGGHPDTQYF. In DNA, the CDR3 is TGTGCCAGTAGGGTTAGCGGGGGGCATCCAGATACGCAGTATTTT.

V and J are TRBV30 and TRBJ2-2; D remains ambiguous. Trimming took 5 bases from V and 4 from J, leaving 26 bases between them. This CDR3 comprises 18 residues. Germline V lookup: CDR1 GTSNPN, CDR2 SVGIG (reference sequence). CDR3 in DNA: TGTGCCTGGGGGTTCCCAACTCCTGCGGTGCGCTCCACCGGGGAGCTGTTTTTT. It specifies CAWGFPTPAVRSTGELFF.

V is TRBV7-6 and J is TRBJ2-7, with TRBD2 as a possible D gene (5 bases). Trimming took off 1 base at V and 0 bases at J, with 16 bases between the two ends. Germline assignment: CDR1 SGHVS and CDR2 FNYEAQ. This CDR3 region has 17 residues. The CDR3 DNA is TGTGCCAGCAGCTTAGATTCGGAGAAAGGGAGCTCCTACGAGCAGTACTTC. It yields the protein CASSLDSEKGSSYEQYF.

The chain couples TRBV4-1 to TRBJ2-7; D could derive from TRBD1 or TRBD2 (7 bases each). Germline CDR1 is MGHRA and CDR2 is YSYEKL. Trimming removed 5 bases at V and 2 bases at J, with 13 bases between. The CDR3 spans 14 residues. CDR3 sequence: CASSKAGQTYEQYF. Here the CDR3 DNA reads TGCGCCAGCAGCAAAGCGGGACAGACCTACGAGCAGTACTTC.